Included here is one T cell receptor (beta chain) sequence, with context. Sequencing used immunoSEQ multiplex PCR; TCRdb keeps in-frame clones, though not all of them. The sample shows over 5,000 clones, roughly 61% of them seen only once. This entry comes from a study of neoadjuvant anti-PD-1 for oral cavity cancer. As for the study in general: Most patients had three to four biweekly doses of 3 mg/kg nivolumab before resection.

Indicated time point: after neoadjuvant nivolumab, at surgical resection. The source material was tumor tissue, sampled after nivolumab (anti-PD-1) treatment. The receptor was isolated from a person aged 35 to 85 with oral cavity squamous cell carcinoma.

CDR3 protein: CASSLLTGGDSPLHF. In DNA, the CDR3 is TGTGCCAGCTCACTTTTGACAGGGGGCGATTCACCCCTCCACTTT. The J gene is TRBJ1-6, the V gene TRBV18, with 10 nucleotides matching TRBD1. The V segment lost 4 bases and the J segment 8 bases; nucleotides outside the gene matches: 5. Per the germline V gene, CDR1 is KGHSH and CDR2 is LQKENI. CDR3 length equals 15 residues.